This entry lists 6 T cell receptor beta chains sequenced from one sample in a study of shared clonotypes between healthy human individuals. The assay was immunoSEQ multiplex PCR, and TCRdb's table has in-frame clones only and misses some. The profile shows hundreds of thousands of clones, 74% of them singletons. The sequenced sample was memory CD4+ T cells sorted from blood. The subset here: CD45RA-negative fraction. The receptors shown here come from a woman aged 25 to 45 in good health.

This clone was seen once. The chain couples TRBV4-1 to TRBJ2-4; 8 bases fit TRBD2. CDR3 length: 18 amino acids. The germline V gene has CDR1 MGHRA and CDR2 YSYEKL. With 1 base clipped from V and 0 bases from J, the junction kept 8 bases outside the gene matches. CDR3 DNA sequence: TGCGCCAGCAGCCAAGTTGTGGTAGCGGGACTAGCCAAAAACATTCAGTACTTC. This sequence encodes CASSQVVVAGLAKNIQYF.

The chain joins TRBV28 to TRBJ2-3; D unclear. Per germline, CDR1 MDHEN and CDR2 SYDVKM. The CDR3 runs to 15 residues. V lost 3 bases and J 0 bases, leaving 10 bases between the germline ends. DNA of the CDR3: TGTGCCAGCAGTTTTAACGGGTTTAGCACAGATACGCAGTATTTT. It yields the protein CASSFNGFSTDTQYF.

This clone was detected only once. Other DNA variants within this sample encode the same CDR3. The chain uses TRBV5-1 and TRBJ2-5, with D unresolved. Germline loops: CDR1 SGHRS, CDR2 YFSETQ. This CDR3 is built from 13 residues. The V and J ends lost 0 bases and 4 bases respectively, with 7 bases between them. Here the CDR3 reads CASSLGGLETQYF. For the CDR3, the DNA is TGCGCCAGCAGCTTGGGGGGTCTAGAGACCCAGTACTTC.

This clone was seen a few times. The V gene is TRBV4-2, the J gene TRBJ2-1; TRBD2 is a possible D gene (6 bases). Trimming removed 2 bases at V and 0 bases at J, with 17 bases between. The CDR3 sequence is 18 residues long. Germline V lookup: CDR1 LGHNA, CDR2 YNFKEQ. The CDR3 region has the DNA TGTGCCAGCAGCCAACCGAACCTCGGACTAAGCTCCTACAATGAGCAGTTCTTC. This translates into CASSQPNLGLSSYNEQFF.

Only a few counts were recorded for this clone. V gene TRBV11-3 combines with J gene TRBJ2-2; no definite D call. CDR1 is SGHNT and CDR2 is YENEEA in the germline V gene. This CDR3 is 13 amino acids long. V was clipped by 2 bases and J by 7 bases, with 8 bases between them. The CDR3 sequence: CASSLRVGGELFF. CDR3 sequence (DNA): TGTGCCAGCAGCTTAAGAGTGGGCGGGGAGCTGTTTTTT. Full variable domain (remainder filled in from reference TRBV11-3 and TRBJ2-2): EAGVVQSPRYKIIEKKQPVAFWCNPISGHNTLYWYLQNLGQGPELLIRYENEEAVDDSQLPKDRFSAERLKGVDSTLKIQPAELGDSAVYLCASSLRVGGELFFGEGSRLTVL.

The rearrangement joins TRBV28 to TRBJ1-4, with TRBD1 matching 11 bases. This CDR3 has 13 amino acids. The V gene's germline CDR1 is MDHEN and CDR2 SYDVKM. Trimming cost V 6 bases and J 10 bases; bases outside gene matches: 4. Here the CDR3 DNA reads TGTGCCAGCAGAACGGGACAGGGGGGAAAACTGTTTTTT. This gives the protein CASRTGQGGKLFF.